This T cell receptor beta chain was sequenced during a study of technical replicates of blood from several donors. The CDR3 totals 17 residues. Trimming stripped 5 bases from V and 5 bases from J, with 19 bases between. The repertoire was sequenced with immunoSEQ multiplex PCR; TCRdb's copy has only in-frame clones and lacks some. The sample lists about 82,000 clones, roughly 95% seen once, with about 0.41% in the top ten. This TCR was sampled from a human donor in good health. The chain links TRBV7-1 to TRBJ2-6; a weak D match, TRBD1 (5 bases). TRBV7-1 falls under the ORF class, with uncertain function. Sequencing used T cells isolated from PBMCs. The CDR3 DNA reads TGTGCCAGCAGCAATTTGCCAGGACAAAGTCGGGCCAACGTCCTGACTTTC. Protein product: CASSNLPGQSRANVLTF.